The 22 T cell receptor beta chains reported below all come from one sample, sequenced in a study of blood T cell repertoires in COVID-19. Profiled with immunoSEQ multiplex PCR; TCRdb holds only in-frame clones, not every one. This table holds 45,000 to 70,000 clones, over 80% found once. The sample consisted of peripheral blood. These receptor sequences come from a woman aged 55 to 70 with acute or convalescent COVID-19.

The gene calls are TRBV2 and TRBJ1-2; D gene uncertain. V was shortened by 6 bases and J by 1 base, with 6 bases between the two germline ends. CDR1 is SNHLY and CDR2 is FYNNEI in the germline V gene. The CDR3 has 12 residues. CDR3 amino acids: CASRPDNYGYTF. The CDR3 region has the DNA TGTGCCAGCAGGCCAGATAACTATGGCTACACCTTC.

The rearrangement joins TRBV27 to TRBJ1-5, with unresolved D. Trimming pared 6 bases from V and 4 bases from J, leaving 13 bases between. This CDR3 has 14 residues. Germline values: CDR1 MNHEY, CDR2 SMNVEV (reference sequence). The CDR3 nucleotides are TGTGCCAGCAGACCCCGCCAGAAAAATCAGCCCCAGCATTTT. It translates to CASRPRQKNQPQHF.

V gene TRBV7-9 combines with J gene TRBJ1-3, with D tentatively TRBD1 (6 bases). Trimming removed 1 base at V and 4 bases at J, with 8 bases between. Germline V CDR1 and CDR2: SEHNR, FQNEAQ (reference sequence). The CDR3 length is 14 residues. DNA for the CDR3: TGTGCCAGCAGCTTAGGGACAGCCGGAAACACCATATATTTT. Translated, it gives CASSLGTAGNTIYF.

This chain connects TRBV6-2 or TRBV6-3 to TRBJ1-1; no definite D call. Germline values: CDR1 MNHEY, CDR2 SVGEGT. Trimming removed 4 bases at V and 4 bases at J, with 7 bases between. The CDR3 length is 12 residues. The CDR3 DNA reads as TGTGCCAGCAGTTCCCCAATCACTGAAGCTTTCTTT. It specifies CASSSPITEAFF.

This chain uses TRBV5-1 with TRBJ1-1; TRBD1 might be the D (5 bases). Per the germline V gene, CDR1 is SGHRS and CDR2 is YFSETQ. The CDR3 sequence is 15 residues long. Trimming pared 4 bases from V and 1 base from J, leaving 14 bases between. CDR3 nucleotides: TGCGCCAGCAGCGAGGTGGGGGGTCCGAACACTGAAGCTTTCTTT. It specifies CASSEVGGPNTEAFF.

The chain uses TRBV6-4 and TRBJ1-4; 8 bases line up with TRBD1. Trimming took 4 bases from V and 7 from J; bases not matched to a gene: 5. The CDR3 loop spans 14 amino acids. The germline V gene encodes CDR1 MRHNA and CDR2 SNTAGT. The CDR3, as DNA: TGTGCCAGCAGTGCGGAACAGGGGGTTGAAAAACTGTTTTTT. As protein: CASSAEQGVEKLFF.

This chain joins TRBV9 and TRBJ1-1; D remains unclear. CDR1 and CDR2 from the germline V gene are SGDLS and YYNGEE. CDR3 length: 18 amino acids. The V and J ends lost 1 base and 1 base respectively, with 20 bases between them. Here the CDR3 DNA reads TGTGCCAGCAGCGTAAGCCCTAGGAGGAGAAAAGAGAACACTGAAGCTTTCTTT. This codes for CASSVSPRRRKENTEAFF.

CDR3 bases: TGTGCCAGCTCACTGAAACAGGGTTCCGGGGAGCTGTTTTTT. Translation gives CASSLKQGSGELFF. The rearrangement joins TRBV18 to TRBJ2-2; the D gene is possibly TRBD1 (6 bases). The CDR3 is 14 amino acids. V was trimmed by 4 bases and J by 6 bases, leaving 12 bases between them. The germline gives CDR1 KGHSH, CDR2 LQKENI.

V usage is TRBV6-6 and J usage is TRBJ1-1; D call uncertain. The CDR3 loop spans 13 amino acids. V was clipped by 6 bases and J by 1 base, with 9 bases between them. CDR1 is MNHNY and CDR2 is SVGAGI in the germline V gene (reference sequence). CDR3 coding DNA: TGTGCCAGCAGCCAGGCTTCGAACACTGAAGCTTTCTTT. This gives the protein CASSQASNTEAFF.

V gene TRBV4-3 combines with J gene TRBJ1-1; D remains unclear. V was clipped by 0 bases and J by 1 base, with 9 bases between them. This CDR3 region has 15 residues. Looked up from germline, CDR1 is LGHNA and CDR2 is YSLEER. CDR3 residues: CASSQDPGRNTEAFF. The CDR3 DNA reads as TGCGCCAGCAGCCAAGATCCAGGCAGGAACACTGAAGCTTTCTTT.

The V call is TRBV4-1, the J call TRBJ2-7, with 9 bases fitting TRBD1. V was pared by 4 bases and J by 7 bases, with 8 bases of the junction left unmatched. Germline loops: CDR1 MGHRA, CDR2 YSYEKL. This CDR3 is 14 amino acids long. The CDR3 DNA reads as TGCGCCAGCAGCCCCGGGGGGACAGGGAGGGAGCAGTACTTC. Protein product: CASSPGGTGREQYF.

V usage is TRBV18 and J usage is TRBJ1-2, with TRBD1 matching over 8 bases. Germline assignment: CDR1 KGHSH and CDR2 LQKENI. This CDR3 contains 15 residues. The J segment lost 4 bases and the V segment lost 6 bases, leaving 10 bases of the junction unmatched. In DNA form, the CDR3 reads TGTGCCAGCTCTCCGCAGGGGGCGTTGAGCTATGGCTACACCTTC. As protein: CASSPQGALSYGYTF.

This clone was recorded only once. CDR3 nucleotide sequence: TGTGCCAGCAGTGAGACAGGGACAGATTCACCCCTCCACTTT. As protein: CASSETGTDSPLHF. The chain couples TRBV25-1 to TRBJ1-6, with TRBD1 matching 7 bases. Trimming cost V 3 bases and J 8 bases; bases outside gene matches: 4. Germline V gives CDR1 MGHDK, CDR2 SYGVNS. This CDR3 has 14 amino acids.

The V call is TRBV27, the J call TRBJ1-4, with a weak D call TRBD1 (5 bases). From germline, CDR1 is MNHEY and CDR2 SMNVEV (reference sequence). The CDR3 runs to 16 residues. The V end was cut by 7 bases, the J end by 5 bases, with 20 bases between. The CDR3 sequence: CASKSLSGLKNEKLFF. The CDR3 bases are TGTGCCAGCAAGTCCTTATCGGGACTGAAGAATGAAAAACTGTTTTTT.

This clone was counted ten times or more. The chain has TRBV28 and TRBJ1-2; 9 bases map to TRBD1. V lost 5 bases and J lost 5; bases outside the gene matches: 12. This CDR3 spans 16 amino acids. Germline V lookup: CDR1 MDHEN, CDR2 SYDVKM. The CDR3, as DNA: TGTGCCAGCAGTCAACCACAACCGGGACAGGGATATGGCTACACCTTC. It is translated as CASSQPQPGQGYGYTF.

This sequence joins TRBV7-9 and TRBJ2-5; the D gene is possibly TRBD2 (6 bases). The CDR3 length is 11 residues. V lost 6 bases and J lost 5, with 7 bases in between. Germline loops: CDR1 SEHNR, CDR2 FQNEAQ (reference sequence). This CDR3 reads CASRAGETQYF. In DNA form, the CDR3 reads TGTGCCAGCAGGGCGGGGGAGACCCAGTACTTC.

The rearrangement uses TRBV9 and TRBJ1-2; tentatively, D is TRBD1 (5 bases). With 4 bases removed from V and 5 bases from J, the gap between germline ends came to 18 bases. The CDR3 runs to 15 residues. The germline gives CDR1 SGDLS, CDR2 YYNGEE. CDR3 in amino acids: CASSNHNGGLYGYTF. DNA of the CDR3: TGTGCCAGCAGCAACCACAACGGGGGTCTTTATGGCTACACCTTC.

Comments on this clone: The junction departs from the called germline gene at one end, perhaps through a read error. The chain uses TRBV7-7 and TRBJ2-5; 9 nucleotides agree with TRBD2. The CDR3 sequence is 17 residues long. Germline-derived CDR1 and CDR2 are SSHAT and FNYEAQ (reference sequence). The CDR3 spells CASSLVLRGGAGETQYF. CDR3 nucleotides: TGTGCTAGCAGCTTAGTCCTTCGCGGGGGGGCCGGAGAGACCCAGTACTTC.

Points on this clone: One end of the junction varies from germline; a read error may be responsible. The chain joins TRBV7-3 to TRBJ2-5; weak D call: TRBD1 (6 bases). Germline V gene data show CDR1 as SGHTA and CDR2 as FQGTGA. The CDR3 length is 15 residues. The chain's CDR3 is CASSLTGQTQETQYF. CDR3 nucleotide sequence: TGTGCCAGCAGCCTAACCGGACAGACACAAGAGACCCAGTACTTC.

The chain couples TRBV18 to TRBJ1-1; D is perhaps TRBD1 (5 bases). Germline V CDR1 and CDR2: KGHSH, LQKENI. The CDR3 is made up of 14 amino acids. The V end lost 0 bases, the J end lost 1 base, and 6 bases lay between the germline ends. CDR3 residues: CASSPPGANTEAFF. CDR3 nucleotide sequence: TGTGCCAGCTCACCACCAGGGGCGAACACTGAAGCTTTCTTT.

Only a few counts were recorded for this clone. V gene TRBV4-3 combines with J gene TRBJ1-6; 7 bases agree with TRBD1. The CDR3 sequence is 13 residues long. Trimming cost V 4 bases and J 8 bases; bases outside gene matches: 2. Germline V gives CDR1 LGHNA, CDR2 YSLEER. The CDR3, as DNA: TGCGCCAGCAGCCCGGGGACAGATTCACCCCTCCACTTT. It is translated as CASSPGTDSPLHF.

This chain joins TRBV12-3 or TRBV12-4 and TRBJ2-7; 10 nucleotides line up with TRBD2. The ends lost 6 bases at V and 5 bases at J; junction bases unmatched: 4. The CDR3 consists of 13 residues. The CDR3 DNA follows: TGTGCCAGCAGATACGGGACTAGCGACGAGCAGTACTTC. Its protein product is CASRYGTSDEQYF.